This T cell receptor beta chain emerged from a study of blood T cell repertoires in COVID-19. About the research overall: Donors in the United States, Italy and Spain gave samples during acute or convalescent COVID-19.

Authors' processing steps: Scientists estimated how many nucleated cells there were by amplifying reference gene primers. TCRdb's copy holds only in-frame clones and misses some; the assay was immunoSEQ multiplex PCR. The DNA was the basis for D and trimming; V, J and clone size are from that table. Counted here are around 260,000 clones, 85% to 90% occurring once; the ten biggest clones make up 13%. This clone was recorded a few times. Input material: peripheral blood. This receptor was obtained from a human donor in a cohort sampled during active COVID-19.

CDR3 loop: CASSPIGGTEAFF. The CDR3 nucleotides read TGTGCCAGCAGCCCTATCGGGGGCACTGAAGCTTTCTTT. This chain uses TRBV28 with TRBJ1-1; tentatively, D is TRBD1 (5 bases). Trimming took off 6 bases at V and 4 bases at J, with 12 bases between the two ends. The germline V gene encodes CDR1 MDHEN and CDR2 SYDVKM. The CDR3 has 13 amino acids.